The rows below give T cell receptor beta chains drawn from one sample of a study of post-analysis software for immune sequencing data. TCRdb re-analysed the PCR reads in MiXCR, keeping a single row per CDR3 protein. The repertoire consists of 500,000 to 600,000 distinct CDR3 sequences, with roughly 40% occurring once and the leading ten covering around 1.7%. Sequenced input: blood. These receptors were taken from a girl between 10 and 17 years old with multiple sclerosis. The CDR3 runs from the conserved cysteine through the conserved F or W. D genes are given only for firm matches.

CDR3 length,V gene,D gene,J gene,CDR3 protein
17,TRBV18,-,TRBJ2-7,CASSQWGIGQSSYEQYF
18,TRBV12-3/TRBV12-4,-,TRBJ1-4,CASSSETPTTNPNEKLFF
13,TRBV20-1,TRBD1,TRBJ1-4,CSAGTGGIEKLFF
12,TRBV6-6,-,TRBJ1-5,CASSSEGPPQHF
15,TRBV6-6,-,TRBJ1-5,CASSYLGARNQPQHF
13,TRBV6-5,-,TRBJ1-5,CASRQRQLEPQHF
19,TRBV27,TRBD2,TRBJ2-1,CASSPDAGGVHHSYNEQFF
15,TRBV5-1,TRBD2,TRBJ2-1,CASSRTSGAYNEQFF
15,TRBV4-2,TRBD2,-,CASSQGSGASYEQYF
12,TRBV20-1,-,TRBJ1-1,CSASRLDTEAFF
14,TRBV7-7,-,TRBJ2-3,CASSALLTTDTQYF
13,TRBV29-1,TRBD2,TRBJ2-7,CSVVLAASYEQYF
12,TRBV12-3/TRBV12-4,-,TRBJ2-7,CASSFGADEQYF
17,TRBV12-3/TRBV12-4,-,TRBJ2-1,CASRSSKTAETVHEQFF
14,TRBV5-6,-,TRBJ1-2,CASTLRGEDYGYTF
15,TRBV12-3/TRBV12-4,TRBD1,TRBJ2-3,CASSGQGFFTDTQYF
11,TRBV7-9,-,TRBJ2-1,CATRTPNEQFF
16,TRBV5-1,TRBD1,TRBJ2-6,CASSGGTGAGANVLTF
15,TRBV11-2,-,TRBJ1-2,CASIDTKTDYYGYTF
12,TRBV7-4,-,TRBJ1-1,CASSLDGSGAFF
12,TRBV28,-,TRBJ2-7,CASSPSAYEQYF
14,TRBV19,-,TRBJ2-5,CASSTSLGNGPQYF
17,TRBV5-6,TRBD1,TRBJ2-6,CASSLGTAISGANVLTF
17,TRBV12-3/TRBV12-4,TRBD2,TRBJ2-7,CASSSRGGLASYYEQYF
19,TRBV4-3,TRBD2,TRBJ2-3,CASSQVYLAGGGPLDAQYF
12,TRBV20-1,TRBD2,TRBJ2-1,CSALAGNNEQFF
14,TRBV5-1,TRBD2,TRBJ2-1,CASKLAPSYNEQFF
16,TRBV25-1,TRBD1,TRBJ1-2,CASSEFGTGENYGYTF
14,TRBV9,TRBD1,TRBJ1-2,CASSVLGTGRGYTF
13,TRBV20-1,-,TRBJ1-4,CSAMAAGYEKLFF
14,TRBV3-1,-,TRBJ2-5,CASSQKQAQETQYF
15,TRBV12-3/TRBV12-4,-,TRBJ2-1,CASSPLANLYNEQFF
13,TRBV12-3/TRBV12-4,TRBD1,TRBJ2-5,CASTIGGMETQYF
16,TRBV24-1,-,TRBJ2-3,CATSDSGHTEADTQYF
17,TRBV12-3/TRBV12-4,TRBD1,TRBJ2-1,CASSSRDSPQLRNEQFF
12,TRBV2,-,TRBJ1-2,CASFGDTRGYTF
13,TRBV11-1,-,TRBJ2-3,CASTRQERDTQYF
14,TRBV12-3/TRBV12-4,-,TRBJ1-2,CASTYRLGIHGYTF
13,TRBV29-1,-,TRBJ1-4,CSASTGSSEKLFF
15,TRBV12-3/TRBV12-4,-,TRBJ2-6,CASTPDLSGANVLTF
16,TRBV7-2,-,TRBJ2-3,CASSFSSASGTDTQYF
13,TRBV20-1,-,TRBJ2-4,CSARGRGQSIQYF
14,TRBV11-2,-,TRBJ2-7,CASSSRAASYEQYF
13,TRBV5-1,-,TRBJ1-2,CASSLAGMSGYTF
17,TRBV7-9,TRBD2,TRBJ2-1,CASMRTAGLAGGREQFF
15,TRBV24-1,TRBD2,TRBJ2-1,CATREAGGTHNEQFF
18,TRBV6-1,TRBD1,TRBJ2-3,CASSEVRQDHSGTDPQYF
14,TRBV14,-,TRBJ1-2,CASSQNRANYGYTF
14,TRBV7-9,TRBD1,-,CASSFRDRVYEQYF
12,TRBV12-3/TRBV12-4,TRBD1,-,CASSSQGLEQYF
16,TRBV5-6,-,-,CASSWHRSSSYNEQYF
13,TRBV29-1,-,TRBJ1-1,CSAAPLVDTEAFF
14,TRBV20-1,-,TRBJ1-4,CSASMGARFEKLFF
14,TRBV10-3,-,TRBJ2-7,CAISRDGDSYEQYF